Reported below is one T cell receptor (beta chain). Its antigen is still unknown. Extraction of total RNA produced a minimum of 6 micrograms from each sample. Next came a second PCR, run for roughly 6 to 11 cycles, which used a sample-barcoded 5' primer along with a J-beta primer mix. Each CDR3 protein gets one entry after TCRdb re-called the 5' RACE reads with MiXCR. The sample includes 850,000 to 1,300,000 distinct CDR3 sequences, over 35% of them seen just once. This sample was taken from a study of blood T cells in healthy people across ages. The study's findings and limits: Using unsorted PBMCs precluded a conclusive naive versus antigen-experienced comparison. Both naive CD4+ cell counts and diversity were greater in long-lived donors than in aged donors. Measured against age, TCR beta diversity per million T cells decreased in a roughly linear manner.

This TCR was recovered from a woman aged 60-70 years in good health. Source material: blood.

The CDR3 bases are TGTGCCAGCATCATGGGCCCCAACTATGGCTACACCTTC. Translated: CASIMGPNYGYTF. The rearrangement uses TRBV2 and TRBJ1-2; D is uncertain. The germline gives CDR1 SNHLY, CDR2 FYNNEI. V lost 7 bases and J lost 2, with 11 bases in between. The CDR3 has 13 residues. Variable domain in full (rest from reference TRBV2 and TRBJ1-2): EPEVTQTPSHQVTQMGQEVILRCVPISNHLYFYWYRQILGQKVEFLVSFYNNEISEKSEIFDDQFSVERPDGSNFTLKIRSTKLEDSAMYFCASIMGPNYGYTFGSGTRLTVV.